Listed below are T cell receptor beta chains from one sample, sequenced in a study of shared clonotypes between healthy human individuals. Profiling relied on immunoSEQ multiplex PCR, and the TCRdb table lists in-frame clones only, not all of them. The profile covers approximately 1.5 million clones, with 98% appearing a single time and about 0.34% taken by the ten largest. Sequencing input: naive CD4+ T cells sorted from blood. The receptor set was obtained from a man between 25 and 39 years old in good health. The CDR3 runs from the conserved cysteine through the conserved F or W. A D gene is named only where the DNA matches it firmly. Not all rows give a size; the values are once, few, many and, for expanded clones, a class.

j_call clone_size d_call v_call cdr3_nt cdr3_aa
TRBJ2-7 NA NA TRBV5-4 TGTGCCAGCAGCGCATACAGGGGAGGAGGGTACGAGCAGTACTTC CASSAYRGGGYEQYF
TRBJ2-6 NA NA TRBV5-4 TGTGCCAGCAGCTCCCCCTCGTTGGGGGCCAACGTCCTGACTTTC CASSSPSLGANVLTF
TRBJ2-1 NA NA TRBV7-2 TGTGCCAGCAGCTTATCGGGGAGCTCCTACAATGAGCAGTTCTTC CASSLSGSSYNEQFF
TRBJ1-4 once NA TRBV18 TGTGCCAGCTCACTCAACCAGGGTTTCGCTAATGAAAAACTGTTTTTT CASSLNQGFANEKLFF
TRBJ2-3 NA TRBD1 TRBV7-9 TGTGCCAGCAGACAGGGGGTCACAGATACGCAGTATTTT CASRQGVTDTQYF
TRBJ1-1 NA TRBD1 TRBV4-2 TGTGCCAGCAGTCGCGGACAGGGGGACACTGAAGCTTTCTTT CASSRGQGDTEAFF
TRBJ2-3 NA NA TRBV2 TGTGCCAGCAGTGAAGTGAGGGACTGGGGTAGGGCGGGCACAGATACGCAGTATTTT CASSEVRDWGRAGTDTQYF
TRBJ2-2 NA NA TRBV27 TGTGCCAGCAGCCTTTACCGGATGAAAGATTCGAACACCGGGGAGCTGTTTTTT CASSLYRMKDSNTGELFF
TRBJ2-7 once NA TRBV9 TGTGCCAGCAGCCCGGGACTCAGGACGGCCTCCCGCGAGCAGTACTTC CASSPGLRTASREQYF
TRBJ1-5 NA NA TRBV6-1 TGTGCCATCAGTGCGGGACCCGCAAGCAATCAGCCCCAGCATTTT CAISAGPASNQPQHF
TRBJ2-7 NA NA TRBV15 TGTGCCACCAGCAGAGTAGGGCGCGAGCAGTACTTC CATSRVGREQYF
TRBJ2-5 once NA TRBV7-9 TGTGCCAGCAGCCGTCCGGGGGGCACAGAGACCCAGTACTTC CASSRPGGTETQYF
TRBJ2-7 NA NA TRBV27 TGTGCCAGCAGCCGCGCCCCCGGCAGCTTCTACGAGCAGTACTTC CASSRAPGSFYEQYF
TRBJ1-5 NA TRBD1 TRBV11-2 TGTGCCAGCAGCTCACAGGGGTTCGGTCAGCCCCAGCATTTT CASSSQGFGQPQHF
TRBJ2-4 NA TRBD2 TRBV11-3 TGTGCCAGCAGCTTAGGAAGGCGGGAGGTAGCCAAAAACATTCAGTACTTC CASSLGRREVAKNIQYF
TRBJ2-1 NA NA TRBV11-2 TGTGCCAGCAGCTTAGTGGCAGGGACCTACAATGAGCAGTTCTTC CASSLVAGTYNEQFF
TRBJ2-1 NA TRBD2 TRBV7-2 TGTGCCAGCAGCTCGCAACTAGCGGGAGTTATCAATGAGCAGTTCTTC CASSSQLAGVINEQFF
TRBJ2-7 NA NA TRBV28 TGTGCCAGCGGGTGGGGAGCCTACGAGCAGTACTTC CASGWGAYEQYF
TRBJ1-2 NA NA TRBV5-1 TGCGCCAGCAGCACCGACGAGAGCTATGGCTACACCTTC CASSTDESYGYTF
TRBJ1-5 NA TRBD1 TRBV27 TGTGCCAGCAGTTTGGTGACAGGGGCGGGTCAGCCCCAGCATTTT CASSLVTGAGQPQHF
TRBJ2-6 NA NA TRBV29-1 TGCAGCGTTGAGGAGTGGGGCGGGGATTCTGGGGCCAACGTCCTGACTTTC CSVEEWGGDSGANVLTF
TRBJ2-2 NA NA TRBV6-5 TGTGCCAGCAGTTATTTGGGAGGTCGCGGGGAGCTGTTTTTT CASSYLGGRGELFF
TRBJ2-1 NA TRBD1 TRBV5-4 TGTGCCAGCAGCCCGCGACAGGGAGTTGGTACAGAGCAGTTCTTC CASSPRQGVGTEQFF
TRBJ1-5 NA NA TRBV27 TGTGCCAGCAGTTTTCGAAGTCGGTCAGGAAGACTCCCCCAGCATTTT CASSFRSRSGRLPQHF
TRBJ2-2 NA TRBD1 TRBV5-1 TGCGCCAGCAGCTTCGACAGGGTCGGCACCGGGGAGCTGTTTTTT CASSFDRVGTGELFF
TRBJ2-1 NA TRBD2 TRBV5-1 TGCGCCAGCAGCTCCCTTCGGCTAGCGGGAGAGTTCAATGAGCAGTTCTTC CASSSLRLAGEFNEQFF
TRBJ2-3 once NA TRBV28 TGTGCCAGCAGTCCCGGAGGGAGCACAGATACGCAGTATTTT CASSPGGSTDTQYF
TRBJ1-5 NA NA TRBV5-1 TGCGCCAGCAGCTTGGGGCCTCAAGATCAGCCCCAGCATTTT CASSLGPQDQPQHF
TRBJ2-3 NA NA TRBV30 TGTGCCTGGAGTGTGGGTGGTTTGGGCACAGATACGCAGTATTTT CAWSVGGLGTDTQYF
TRBJ1-5 NA NA TRBV15 TGTGCCACCAGCAGAGATTTGAACAATCAGCCCCAGCATTTT CATSRDLNNQPQHF
TRBJ2-1 NA TRBD2 TRBV30 TGTGCCTGGAGTGTAAGGATCTGGAGCGGGAGGTCTTACAATGAGCAGTTCTTC CAWSVRIWSGRSYNEQFF
TRBJ2-1 NA TRBD2 TRBV5-1 TGCGCCAGCACCCCTTTTACTAGCGGGAGTGTCAATGAGCAGTTCTTC CASTPFTSGSVNEQFF
TRBJ1-4 NA NA TRBV6-1 TGTGCCAGCAGTGAATTTCGGGTTGTTAATGAAAAACTGTTTTTT CASSEFRVVNEKLFF